A single sample gave rise to the 32 T cell receptor beta chains below, sequenced in a study of T cells after yellow fever vaccination. MiXCR, applied by TCRdb to the 5' RACE reads, yields one record per CDR3 protein. The sample has a few hundred thousand distinct CDR3 sequences, approximately 21% seen once. This specimen consisted of PBMCs, obtained 15 days after the yellow fever booster vaccination. The receptor set was obtained from a man between 25 and 39 years old who received the YFV17D yellow fever vaccine.

This clonotype has only one observation. The chain is built from TRBV11-2 and TRBJ1-5, with TRBD1 matching over 9 bases. This CDR3 spans 17 amino acids. J gave up 2 bases and V 3 bases, and 8 bases lay outside the gene matches. Germline CDR1 and CDR2: SGHAT and FQNNGV. CDR3 in DNA: TGTGCCAGCAGCTTTGGACAGGGGTCGAATCGCAATCAGCCCCAGCATTTT. Encoded protein: CASSFGQGSNRNQPQHF.

The chain couples TRBV2 to TRBJ2-5; 10 bases are shared with TRBD2. Germline CDR1 is SNHLY and CDR2 is FYNNEI. V shed 4 bases, J shed 3 bases, and the junction held 11 bases outside the gene matches. The CDR3 totals 17 residues. The chain's CDR3 is CASSGRLAGVWKETQYF. As DNA, the CDR3 is TGTGCCAGCAGTGGCCGGCTAGCGGGAGTATGGAAAGAGACCCAGTACTTC.

Written as DNA, the CDR3 is TGCAGCGTTGACCAGGGTTACACCGGGGAGCTGTTTTTT. It is translated as CSVDQGYTGELFF. V usage is TRBV29-1 and J usage is TRBJ2-2; tentatively, D is TRBD1 (5 bases). V was trimmed by 3 bases and J by 3 bases, leaving 8 bases between them. CDR3 length equals 13 residues. From germline, CDR1 is SQVTM and CDR2 ANQGSEA.

This chain joins TRBV20-1 and TRBJ2-2, with TRBD2 matching over 8 bases. The CDR3 totals 15 residues. V trimming: 1 base; J trimming: 7 bases; junction bases outside the gene matches: 8. The V gene's germline CDR1 is DFQATT and CDR2 SNEGSKA (reference sequence). CDR3 nucleotide sequence: TGCAGTGCTAGAGCGGGAGGGGGGTCCGTCGGGGAGCTGTTTTTT. This encodes CSARAGGGSVGELFF.

The rearrangement uses TRBV5-4 and TRBJ2-2, with 9 bases lining up with TRBD2. The V gene end was trimmed by 1 base and the J gene end by 4 bases; junction bases not matched to a gene: 14. Germline V CDR1 and CDR2: SGHNT, YYREEE (reference sequence). The CDR3 length is 19 residues. In DNA form, the CDR3 reads TGTGCCAGCAGCTTGTTCCCAGCGGGAGGTTTGCGTGGCACCGGGGAGCTGTTTTTT. Its protein product is CASSLFPAGGLRGTGELFF. The complete variable domain, with remaining parts taken from reference TRBV5-4 and TRBJ2-2, reads ETGVTQSPTHLIKTRGQQVTLRCSSQSGHNTVSWYQQALGQGPQFIFQYYREEENGRGNFPPRFSGLQFPNYSSELNVNALELDDSALYLCASSLFPAGGLRGTGELFFGEGSRLTVL.

This clonotype was seen a few times. The chain joins TRBV18 to TRBJ2-1; D gene unclear. Trimming stripped 4 bases from V and 7 bases from J, with 5 bases between. The CDR3 runs to 11 residues. CDR1 KGHSH and CDR2 LQKENI come from the germline V gene. DNA of the CDR3: TGTGCCAGCTCACAGATTAATGAGCAGTTCTTC. Translated: CASSQINEQFF.

The chain uses TRBV29-1 and TRBJ1-4; 7 positions agree with TRBD1. Germline V gene data show CDR1 as SQVTM and CDR2 as ANQGSEA. CDR3 length: 13 residues. V lost 4 bases and J lost 8; bases outside the gene matches: 7. The CDR3 sequence: CSVGNRGWEKLFF. Here the CDR3 DNA reads TGCAGCGTTGGTAACAGGGGTTGGGAAAAACTGTTTTTT.

The rearrangement links TRBV18 to TRBJ2-5; the match to TRBD1 covers 8 bases. Per the germline V gene, CDR1 is KGHSH and CDR2 is LQKENI. The CDR3 spans 15 residues. J was trimmed by 5 bases and V by 3 bases; bases with no gene match: 8. The CDR3 spells CASSPRSGGRETQYF. CDR3 sequence (DNA): TGTGCCAGCTCACCGAGATCAGGGGGCCGGGAGACCCAGTACTTC. Looking up the rest from reference TRBV18 and TRBJ2-5 gives the full variable domain: NAGVMQNPRHLVRRRGQEARLRCSPMKGHSHVYWYRQLPEEGLKFMVYLQKENIIDESGMPKERFSAEFPKEGPSILRIQQVVRGDSAAYFCASSPRSGGRETQYFGPGTRLLVL.

The chain links TRBV12-3 or TRBV12-4 to TRBJ1-6; no clear D gene. The CDR3 is made up of 17 amino acids. V shed 7 bases and J shed 0 bases, with 16 bases lying between them. The CDR3 loop reads CASNPGPVGSYNSPLHF. For the CDR3, the DNA is TGTGCCAGCAACCCGGGCCCCGTGGGCTCCTATAATTCACCCCTCCACTTT.

The gene calls are TRBV2 and TRBJ2-3; TRBD2 agrees at 16 bases. This CDR3 has 22 residues. Germline V gives CDR1 SNHLY, CDR2 FYNNEI. Germline trimming cut 6 bases from V and 2 bases from J; bases unmatched to any gene: 20. The CDR3 is CASRRSPGTSGRADRYTDTQYF. CDR3 nucleotides: TGTGCCAGCAGAAGAAGCCCTGGGACTAGCGGGAGGGCCGATAGATACACAGATACGCAGTATTTT.

The rearrangement joins TRBV5-1 to TRBJ2-1, with 13 positions matching TRBD2. Per the germline V gene, CDR1 is SGHRS and CDR2 is YFSETQ. V shed 3 bases and J 6 bases; nucleotides not matched to a gene: 6. CDR3 length equals 16 residues. The CDR3 DNA follows: TGCGCCAGCAGCTCCCGGACTAGCGGGAGTCGCAATGAGCAGTTCTTC. Translation: CASSSRTSGSRNEQFF.

This chain links TRBV7-9 with TRBJ2-1; the D is unclear. The CDR3 loop spans 14 amino acids. The V gene lost 0 bases and the J gene lost 3 bases, with 6 bases spanning the gap. Per the germline V gene, CDR1 is SEHNR and CDR2 is FQNEAQ (reference sequence). The CDR3 bases are TGTGCCAGCAGCTTAGCCCCTGACTACAATGAGCAGTTCTTC. Protein sequence: CASSLAPDYNEQFF.

The chain combines TRBV7-9 with TRBJ2-7; D not certain. Germline CDR1 SEHNR, CDR2 FQNEAQ (reference sequence). V dropped 1 base and J dropped 6 bases, with 13 bases sitting between them. The CDR3 runs to 14 residues. The CDR3 is CASSLGGALVEQYF. The CDR3 DNA reads TGTGCCAGCAGCTTAGGTGGTGCCCTCGTCGAGCAGTACTTC. Together with reference TRBV7-9 and TRBJ2-7, the CDR3 gives the full variable domain: DTGVSQNPRHKITKRGQNVTFRCDPISEHNRLYWYRQTLGQGPEFLTYFQNEAQLEKSRLLSDRFSAERPKGSFSTLEIQRTEQGDSAMYLCASSLGGALVEQYFGPGTRLTVT.

The rearrangement uses TRBV20-1 and TRBJ2-3, with 9 nucleotides matching TRBD2. The germline gives CDR1 DFQATT, CDR2 SNEGSKA (reference sequence). V lost 1 base and J lost 3; bases outside the gene matches: 5. The CDR3 runs 15 residues. The CDR3 reads CSARGSGSWTDTQYF. The CDR3 DNA is TGCAGTGCTAGAGGTAGCGGGAGTTGGACAGATACGCAGTATTTT.

The chain couples TRBV19 to TRBJ2-3; D is perhaps TRBD2 (6 bases). CDR3 length: 14 amino acids. The V gene's germline CDR1 is LNHDA and CDR2 SQIVND (reference sequence). Between the trimmed V and J ends, which lost 4 bases and 4 bases, there was a span of 12 bases. The CDR3 nucleotides read TGTGCCAGTAGTACGACTAGGCGTGCAGATACGCAGTATTTT. Translation gives CASSTTRRADTQYF.

The CDR3 sequence: CASRSGWRSVTDTQYF. The DNA of the CDR3 is TGTGCCAGCAGATCCGGTTGGCGGTCGGTCACAGATACGCAGTATTTT. The rearrangement joins TRBV28 to TRBJ2-3, with D uncertain. The CDR3 has 16 residues. Between the trimmed V and J ends, which lost 6 bases and 2 bases, there was a span of 18 bases. The germline V gene encodes CDR1 MDHEN and CDR2 SYDVKM.

V and J are TRBV7-2 and TRBJ1-2; D not certain. The CDR3 runs to 12 residues. The germline V gene encodes CDR1 SGHTA and CDR2 FQGNSA. V was trimmed by 5 bases and J by 4 bases, leaving 8 bases between them. The CDR3 DNA reads as TGTGCCAGCAGCCCCTCAGGCTATGGCTACACCTTC. Protein product: CASSPSGYGYTF.

This clonotype came up a few times. This chain connects TRBV20-1 to TRBJ2-2; 7 bases line up with TRBD1. The ends lost 2 bases at V and 2 bases at J; junction bases unmatched: 5. Germline loops: CDR1 DFQATT, CDR2 SNEGSKA (reference sequence). The CDR3 totals 15 residues. CDR3 residues: CSARPWDRNTGELFF. As DNA, the CDR3 is TGCAGTGCTAGACCTTGGGACAGAAACACCGGGGAGCTGTTTTTT.

The V call is TRBV4-3, the J call TRBJ1-6; TRBD1 is a possible D gene (5 bases). The ends were cut back, 0 bases at V and 4 bases at J, with 13 bases in the middle. This CDR3 comprises 17 residues. Germline V gives CDR1 LGHNA, CDR2 YSLEER. The CDR3 region is CASSQESTRQYNSPLHF. The DNA of the CDR3 is TGCGCCAGCAGCCAAGAAAGTACCCGACAGTATAATTCACCCCTCCACTTT.

This clonotype was observed a handful of times. The chain is built from TRBV7-2 and TRBJ2-1, with 8 bases identical to TRBD1. CDR1 SGHTA and CDR2 FQGNSA come from the germline V gene. This CDR3 spans 13 amino acids. With V trimmed by 1 base and J by 8 bases, 1 base remained unmatched. CDR3 protein: CASSLGTGHEQFF. CDR3 nucleotides: TGTGCCAGCAGCTTAGGGACAGGGCATGAGCAGTTCTTC.

In its sample, this clonotype was seen a few times. DNA of the CDR3: TGTGCCAGCAGCTTACTAAGTAACAATGAGCAGTTCTTC. This gives the protein CASSLLSNNEQFF. This chain connects TRBV12-3 or TRBV12-4 to TRBJ2-1; D remains ambiguous. Trimming cost V 6 bases and J 5 bases, with 11 bases left between them. The CDR3 has 13 amino acids.

This clonotype was seen a few times. CDR3: CASSPFTEQETQYF. CDR3 nucleotides: TGTGCCAGCAGCCCCTTTACCGAACAAGAGACCCAGTACTTC. The chain uses TRBV25-1 and TRBJ2-5; the D is unclear. The CDR3 totals 14 residues. The V end lost 6 bases, the J end lost 2 bases, and 13 bases lay between the germline ends. CDR1 is MGHDK and CDR2 is SYGVNS in the germline V gene.

This clonotype was observed many times. CDR3 DNA sequence: TGTGCCAGCAGCCGTGACAGGTCGGGCGGCTACACCTTC. This gives the protein CASSRDRSGGYTF. The chain carries TRBV11-2 and TRBJ1-2; tentative D call: TRBD1 (6 bases). V dropped 5 bases and J dropped 8 bases, with 15 bases sitting between them. Germline CDR1 SGHAT, CDR2 FQNNGV. The CDR3 has 13 residues.

This clonotype was counted a few times. The chain combines TRBV9 with TRBJ2-4, with D maybe TRBD2 (5 bases). The CDR3 is 15 amino acids. The germline CDR1 and CDR2 sequences are SGDLS and YYNGEE. The ends were cut back, 0 bases at V and 6 bases at J, with 13 bases in the middle. The CDR3 is CASSVAGLGLNIQYF. The CDR3 nucleotides read TGTGCCAGCAGCGTAGCGGGATTAGGCCTAAACATTCAGTACTTC.

There are a few counts of this clonotype. The gene calls are TRBV3-1 and TRBJ1-2; D not resolved. Trimming pared 8 bases from V and 7 bases from J, leaving 14 bases between. CDR3 length: 12 residues. Germline V gene sequence: CDR1 LGHDT, CDR2 YNNKEL (reference sequence). CDR3 DNA: TGTGCCAGCCAGCCGGTGACGGGTGGCTACACCTTC. Amino acid sequence: CASQPVTGGYTF.

This clonotype showed up just a few times. The chain joins TRBV7-6 to TRBJ2-7; tentative D call: TRBD1 (6 bases). The CDR3 is 15 residues long. Between the trimmed V and J ends, which lost 6 bases and 3 bases, there was a span of 18 bases. CDR1 is SGHVS, CDR2 FNYEAQ, per germline. The CDR3 loop is CASSYTYRVNYEQYF. The CDR3 DNA follows: TGTGCCAGCAGTTACACTTACAGGGTGAACTACGAGCAGTACTTC. Variable domain in full (rest from reference TRBV7-6 and TRBJ2-7): GAGVSQSPRYKVTKRGQDVALRCDPISGHVSLYWYRQALGQGPEFLTYFNYEAQQDKSGLPNDRFSAERPEGSISTLTIQRTEQRDSAMYRCASSYTYRVNYEQYFGPGTRLTVT.

V usage is TRBV20-1 and J usage is TRBJ2-6; 9 nucleotides align to TRBD2. The CDR3 loop spans 19 amino acids. Losses at the gene ends were 0 bases for V and 0 bases for J; bases not matched to a gene: 9. CDR1 is DFQATT, CDR2 SNEGSKA, per germline (reference sequence). The CDR3 DNA is TGCAGTGCTAGAGATCCTTTCGGCGGGAGGGCCTCTGGGGCCAACGTCCTGACTTTC. This sequence encodes CSARDPFGGRASGANVLTF.

In its sample, this clonotype was seen a few times. V gene TRBV2 combines with J gene TRBJ2-6, with D uncertain. V shed 7 bases and J shed 1 base, with 5 bases lying between them. Germline loops: CDR1 SNHLY, CDR2 FYNNEI. CDR3 length equals 13 residues. This CDR3 reads CASMTSGANVLTF. Here the CDR3 DNA reads TGTGCCAGCATGACTTCTGGGGCCAACGTCCTGACTTTC.

Notes on this clonotype: A junction boundary mismatches the germline segment, possibly from a read error. The CDR3, as DNA: TGTGCCAGCAGTTCCGGGACAGGGAACACCGGGGAGCTGTTTTTT. Translated: CASSSGTGNTGELFF. The chain carries TRBV5-1 and TRBJ2-2; 8 nucleotides match TRBD1. Germline values: CDR1 SGHRS, CDR2 YFSETQ. The CDR3 runs to 15 residues.

This clonotype was recorded many times. At one of its ends the junction is not consistent with the germline gene, which may arise from a read error. V is TRBV5-1 and J is TRBJ2-7; no clear D gene. The CDR3 contains 13 residues. The germline CDR1 and CDR2 sequences are SGHRS and YFSETQ. The CDR3 bases are TGTGCCAGCAGCCTCCGGGTCTCCTACGAGCAGTACTTC. Translated: CASSLRVSYEQYF.

This clonotype was counted between two and nine times. The chain employs TRBV7-2 and TRBJ2-3; the match to TRBD2 covers 9 bases. Germline trimming cut 3 bases from V and 6 bases from J; bases unmatched to any gene: 4. Germline V gene lookup returns CDR1 SGHTA and CDR2 FQGNSA. The CDR3 sequence is 14 residues long. CDR3 protein: CASSFSGSSDTQYF. The CDR3 nucleotides read TGTGCCAGCAGCTTTAGCGGGAGTTCCGATACGCAGTATTTT.

This clonotype was detected only a few times. The genes are TRBV4-3 and TRBJ1-4, with D possibly TRBD1 on 5 matching bases. The CDR3 runs to 16 residues. Trimming left V 4 bases short and J 0 bases short, with 12 bases between. Germline values: CDR1 LGHNA, CDR2 YSLEER. In nucleotides, the CDR3 is TGCGCCAGCAGCCGCTACGGGACTGCAACTAATGAAAAACTGTTTTTT. Translation gives CASSRYGTATNEKLFF.